This TCR beta chain came from a study of T-cell reconstitution after alpha-beta-depleted transplantation in children. The study's findings and limits: There were reportedly several hundred expanded graft clones from which alpha-beta T cells came about two months after transplant. Hyperexpanded clones declined; after one year, newly produced T cells mostly supplied diversity. Surviving recipient cells, namely T cells and thymic progenitors, were the source of high day-60 TCRbeta diversity in some patients.

Construction of the TCRbeta library involved unique molecular identifiers. TCRdb redid the calling of the PCR reads with MiXCR, one entry per CDR3 protein. The sample records about 190,000 distinct CDR3 sequences, 11% being singletons. In this sample, this clonotype turned up many times. What it binds is unknown. V was clipped by 1 base and J by 5 bases, with 13 bases between them. Germline V gene lookup returns CDR1 LGHDT and CDR2 YNNKEL (reference sequence). This CDR3 contains 15 residues. The sample in question was PBMCs, obtained before TCRalphabeta/CD19-depleted stem cell transplant. The chain is built from TRBV3-1 and TRBJ2-3; no reliable D call. The sequence came from a boy between 2 and 10 years old with acute myeloid leukemia, due to receive a stem cell transplant. CDR3 sequence reads: CASSQVVGLGDTQYF. Written as DNA, the CDR3 is TGTGCCAGCAGCCAAGTGGTAGGATTAGGAGATACGCAGTATTTT.